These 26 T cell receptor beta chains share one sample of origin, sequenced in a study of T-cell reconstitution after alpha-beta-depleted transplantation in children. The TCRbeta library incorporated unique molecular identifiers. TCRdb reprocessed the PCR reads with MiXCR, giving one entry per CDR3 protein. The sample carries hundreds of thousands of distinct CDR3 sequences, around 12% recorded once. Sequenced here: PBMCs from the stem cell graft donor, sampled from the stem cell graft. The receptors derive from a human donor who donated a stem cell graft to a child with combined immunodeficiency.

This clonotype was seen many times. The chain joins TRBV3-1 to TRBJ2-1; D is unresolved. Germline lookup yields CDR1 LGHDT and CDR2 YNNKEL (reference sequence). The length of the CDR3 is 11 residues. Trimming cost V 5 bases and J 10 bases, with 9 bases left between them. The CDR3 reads CASSVVGEQFF. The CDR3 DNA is TGTGCCAGCAGCGTCGTTGGCGAGCAGTTCTTC.

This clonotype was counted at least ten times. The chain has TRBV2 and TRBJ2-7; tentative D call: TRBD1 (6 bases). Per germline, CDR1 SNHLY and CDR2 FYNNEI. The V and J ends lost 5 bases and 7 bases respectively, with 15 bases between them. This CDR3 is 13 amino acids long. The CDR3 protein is CASSQDRGLEQYF. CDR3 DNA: TGTGCCAGCAGTCAGGACAGAGGCCTGGAGCAGTACTTC.

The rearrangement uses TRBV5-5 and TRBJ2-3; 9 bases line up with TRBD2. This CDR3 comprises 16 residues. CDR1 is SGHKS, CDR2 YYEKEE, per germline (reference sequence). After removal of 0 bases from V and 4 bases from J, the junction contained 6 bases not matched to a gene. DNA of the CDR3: TGTGCCAGCAGCTTGGACCCTAGCGGGATTGCAGATACGCAGTATTTT. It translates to CASSLDPSGIADTQYF.

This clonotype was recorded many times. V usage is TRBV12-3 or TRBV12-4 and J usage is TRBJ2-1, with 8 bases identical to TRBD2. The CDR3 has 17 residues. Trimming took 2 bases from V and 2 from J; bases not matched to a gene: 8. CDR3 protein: CASSLLEWREAYNEQFF. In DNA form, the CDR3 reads TGTGCCAGCAGTTTACTCGAGTGGCGGGAGGCCTACAATGAGCAGTTCTTC.

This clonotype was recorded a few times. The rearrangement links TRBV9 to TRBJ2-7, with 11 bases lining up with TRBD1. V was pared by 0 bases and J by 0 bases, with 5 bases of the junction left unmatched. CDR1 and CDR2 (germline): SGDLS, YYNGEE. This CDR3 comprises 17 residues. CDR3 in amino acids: CASSVGTGGESSYEQYF. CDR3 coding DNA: TGTGCCAGCAGCGTAGGGACAGGGGGCGAAAGCTCCTACGAGCAGTACTTC. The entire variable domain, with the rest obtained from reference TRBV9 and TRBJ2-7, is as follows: DSGVTQTPKHLITATGQRVTLRCSPRSGDLSVYWYQQSLDQGLQFLIQYYNGEERAKGNILERFSAQQFPDLHSELNLSSLELGDSALYFCASSVGTGGESSYEQYFGPGTRLTVT.

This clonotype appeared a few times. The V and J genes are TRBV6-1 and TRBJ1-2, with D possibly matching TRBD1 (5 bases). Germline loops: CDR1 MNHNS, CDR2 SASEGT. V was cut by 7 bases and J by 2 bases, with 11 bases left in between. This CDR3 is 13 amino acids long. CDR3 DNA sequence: TGTGCCAGCAAGGAGGGGAGAAACTATGGCTACACCTTC. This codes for CASKEGRNYGYTF.

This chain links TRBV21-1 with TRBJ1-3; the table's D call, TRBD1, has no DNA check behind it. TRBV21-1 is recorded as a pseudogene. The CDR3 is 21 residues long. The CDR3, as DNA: TGTGCCAGCAGCAGCTCTCGGGGGGCAGGGGGTTCCCAACCCTCTGGAAACACCATATATTTT. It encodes CASSSSRGAGGSQPSGNTIYF.

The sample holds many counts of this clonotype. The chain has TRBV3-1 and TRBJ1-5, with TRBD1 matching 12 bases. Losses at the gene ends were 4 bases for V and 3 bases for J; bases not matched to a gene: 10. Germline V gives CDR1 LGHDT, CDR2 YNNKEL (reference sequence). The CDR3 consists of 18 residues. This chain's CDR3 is CASSRPGQGAGVNQPQHF. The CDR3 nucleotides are TGTGCCAGCAGCCGACCGGGACAGGGGGCGGGGGTCAATCAGCCCCAGCATTTT. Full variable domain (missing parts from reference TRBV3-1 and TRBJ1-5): DTAVSQTPKYLVTQMGNDKSIKCEQNLGHDTMYWYKQDSKKFLKIMFSYNNKELIINETVPNRFSPKSPDKAHLNLHINSLELGDSAVYFCASSRPGQGAGVNQPQHFGDGTRLSIL.

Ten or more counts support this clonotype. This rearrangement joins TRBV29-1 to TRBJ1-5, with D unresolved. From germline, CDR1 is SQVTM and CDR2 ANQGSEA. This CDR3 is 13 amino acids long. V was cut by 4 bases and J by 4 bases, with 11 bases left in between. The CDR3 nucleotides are TGCAGCGTTGCAGCCGGGCAAAATCAGCCCCAGCATTTT. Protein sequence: CSVAAGQNQPQHF. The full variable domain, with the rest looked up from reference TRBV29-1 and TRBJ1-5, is SAVISQKPSRDICQRGTSLTIQCQVDSQVTMMFWYRQQPGQSLTLIATANQGSEATYESGFVIDKFPISRPNLTFSTLTVSNMSPEDSSIYLCSVAAGQNQPQHFGDGTRLSIL.

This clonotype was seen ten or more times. For the CDR3, the DNA is TGCGCCAGCAGCTTCACCGGGACAGGGGGTTCAGATACGCAGTATTTT. It specifies CASSFTGTGGSDTQYF. The chain employs TRBV5-1 and TRBJ2-3; TRBD1 agrees at 11 bases. The germline CDR1 and CDR2 sequences are SGHRS and YFSETQ. With V trimmed by 2 bases and J by 4 bases, 6 bases remained unmatched. The CDR3 is made up of 16 amino acids. Full variable domain (outside the CDR3, taken from reference TRBV5-1 and TRBJ2-3): KAGVTQTPRYLIKTRGQQVTLSCSPISGHRSVSWYQQTPGQGLQFLFEYFSETQRNKGNFPGRFSGRQFSNSRSEMNVSTLELGDSALYLCASSFTGTGGSDTQYFGPGTRLTVL.

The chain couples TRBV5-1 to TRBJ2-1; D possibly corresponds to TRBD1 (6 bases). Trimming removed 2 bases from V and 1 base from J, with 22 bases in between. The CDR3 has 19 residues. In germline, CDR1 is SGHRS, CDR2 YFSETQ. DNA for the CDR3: TGCGCCAGCAGCTTAGGGGGAGCTACAGGGTCCTCTTCCTACAATGAGCAGTTCTTC. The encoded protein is CASSLGGATGSSSYNEQFF.

The CDR3 DNA is TGTGCCAGCAGCTTAGGGGGCCTAGAAAACATTCAGTACTTC. Translating gives CASSLGGLENIQYF. The V and J genes are TRBV7-9 and TRBJ2-4, with a possible D match to TRBD1 (5 bases). CDR3 length equals 14 residues. Germline V gives CDR1 SEHNR, CDR2 FQNEAQ (reference sequence). The V end lost 1 base, the J end lost 5 bases, and 9 bases lay between the germline ends.

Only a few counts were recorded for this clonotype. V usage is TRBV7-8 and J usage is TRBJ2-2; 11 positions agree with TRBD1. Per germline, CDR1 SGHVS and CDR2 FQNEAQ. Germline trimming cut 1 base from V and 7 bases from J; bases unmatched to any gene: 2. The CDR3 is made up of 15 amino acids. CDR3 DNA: TGTGCCAGCAGCTTAGGGACAGGGGGCGGCGGGGAGCTGTTTTTT. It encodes CASSLGTGGGGELFF.

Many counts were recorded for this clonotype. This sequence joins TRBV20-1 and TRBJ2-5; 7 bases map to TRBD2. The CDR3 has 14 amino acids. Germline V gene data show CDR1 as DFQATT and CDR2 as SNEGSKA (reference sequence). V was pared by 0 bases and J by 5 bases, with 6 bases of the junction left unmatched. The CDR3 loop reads CSARDGRERETQYF. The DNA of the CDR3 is TGCAGTGCTAGAGATGGGCGGGAGAGGGAGACCCAGTACTTC.

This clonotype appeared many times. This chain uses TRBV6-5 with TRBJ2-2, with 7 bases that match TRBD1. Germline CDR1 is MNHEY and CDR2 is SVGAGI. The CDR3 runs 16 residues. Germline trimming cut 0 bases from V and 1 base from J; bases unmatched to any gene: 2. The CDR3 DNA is TGTGCCAGCAGTTACTCGCCAGGGGGGAACACCGGGGAGCTGTTTTTT. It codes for CASSYSPGGNTGELFF.

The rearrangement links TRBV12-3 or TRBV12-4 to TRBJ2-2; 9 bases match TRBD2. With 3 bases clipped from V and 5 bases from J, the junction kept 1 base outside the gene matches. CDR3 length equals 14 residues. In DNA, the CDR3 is TGTGCCAGCAGTTTTCTAGCGGGGACCGGGGAGCTGTTTTTT. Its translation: CASSFLAGTGELFF.

This chain's CDR3 is CASSLERRLEQFF. The CDR3 DNA is TGTGCCAGCAGCTTAGAGAGGCGACTAGAGCAGTTCTTC. The chain recombines TRBV11-3 with TRBJ2-1; possible D gene TRBD2, 5 bases. Trimming took 0 bases from V and 10 from J, leaving 10 bases between them. Germline assignment: CDR1 SGHNT and CDR2 YENEEA. This CDR3 comprises 13 residues.

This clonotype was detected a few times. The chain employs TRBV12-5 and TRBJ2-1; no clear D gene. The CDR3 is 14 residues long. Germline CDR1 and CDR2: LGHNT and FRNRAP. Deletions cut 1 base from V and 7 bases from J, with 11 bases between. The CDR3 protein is CASGLEGSRNEQFF. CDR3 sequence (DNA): TGTGCTAGTGGTTTGGAAGGTAGCAGGAATGAGCAGTTCTTC.

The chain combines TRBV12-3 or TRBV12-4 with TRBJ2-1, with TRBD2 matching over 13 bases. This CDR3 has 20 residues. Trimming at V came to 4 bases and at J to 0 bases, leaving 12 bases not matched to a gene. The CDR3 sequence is CASSSRTGLAGPSSYNEQFF. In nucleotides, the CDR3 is TGTGCCAGCAGTTCCCGGACGGGACTAGCGGGGCCGAGCTCCTACAATGAGCAGTTCTTC.

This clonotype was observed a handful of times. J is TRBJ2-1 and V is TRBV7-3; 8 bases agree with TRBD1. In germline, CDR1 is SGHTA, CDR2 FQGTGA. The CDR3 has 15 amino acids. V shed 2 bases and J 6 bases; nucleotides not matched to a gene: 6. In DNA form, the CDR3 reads TGTGCCAGCAGCTTATCTGGGACAGGTACCAATGAGCAGTTCTTC. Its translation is CASSLSGTGTNEQFF.

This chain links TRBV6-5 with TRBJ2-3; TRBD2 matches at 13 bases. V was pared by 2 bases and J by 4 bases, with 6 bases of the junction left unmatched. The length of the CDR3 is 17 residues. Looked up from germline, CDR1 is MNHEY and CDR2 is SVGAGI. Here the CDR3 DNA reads TGTGCCAGCAGTTACCGGACTAGCGGGGGTTCTTCAGATACGCAGTATTTT. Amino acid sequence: CASSYRTSGGSSDTQYF.

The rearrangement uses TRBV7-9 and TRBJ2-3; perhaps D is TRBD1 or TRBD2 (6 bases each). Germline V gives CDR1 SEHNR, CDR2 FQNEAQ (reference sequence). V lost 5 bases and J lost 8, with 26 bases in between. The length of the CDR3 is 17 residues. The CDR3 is CASSPPVGEGGYGTQYF. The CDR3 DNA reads TGTGCCAGCAGCCCACCGGTCGGCGAGGGGGGTTACGGTACGCAGTATTTT.

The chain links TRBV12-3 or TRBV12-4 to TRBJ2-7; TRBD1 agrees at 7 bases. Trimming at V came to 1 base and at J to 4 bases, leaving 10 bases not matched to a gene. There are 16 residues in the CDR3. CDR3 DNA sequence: TGTGCCAGCAGTTTAGGTAGAGGACAGGACAATTACGAGCAGTACTTC. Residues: CASSLGRGQDNYEQYF.

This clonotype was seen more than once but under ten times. The CDR3 is CASSYWTSSPEQYF. The DNA of the CDR3 is TGTGCCAGCAGTTACTGGACTAGCTCCCCCGAGCAGTACTTC. The genes are TRBV6-2 or TRBV6-3 and TRBJ2-7; 8 bases agree with TRBD2. Trimming removed 1 base from V and 6 bases from J; junction bases left unmatched: 5. CDR3 length equals 14 residues. CDR1 and CDR2 (germline): MNHEY, SVGEGT.

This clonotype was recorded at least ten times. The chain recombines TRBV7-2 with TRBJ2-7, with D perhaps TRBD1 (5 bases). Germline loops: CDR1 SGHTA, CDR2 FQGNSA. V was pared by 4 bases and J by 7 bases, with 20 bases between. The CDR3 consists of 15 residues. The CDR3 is CASSYTPPQVGEQYF. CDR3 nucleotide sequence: TGTGCCAGCAGCTACACCCCCCCACAGGTTGGTGAGCAGTACTTC.

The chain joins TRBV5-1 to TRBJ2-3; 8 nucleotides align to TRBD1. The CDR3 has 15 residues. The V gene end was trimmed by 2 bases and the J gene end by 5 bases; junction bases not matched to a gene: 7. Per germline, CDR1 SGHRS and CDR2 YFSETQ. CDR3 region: CASSLGQGEGDTQYF. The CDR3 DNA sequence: TGCGCCAGCAGCTTAGGACAGGGCGAGGGAGATACGCAGTATTTT.